This entry lists 21 T cell receptor beta chains sequenced from one sample in a study of CD8 T cells in Susac syndrome. Reverse transcription of about 0.5 to 1 ug RNA was carried out with random hexamers. TCRdb ran MiXCR on the immunoSEQ multiplex PCR reads and lists one entry per CDR3 protein. The sample lists 130,000 or so distinct CDR3 sequences; 90% to 95% were seen once. Sequencing was carried out using CD4+ T cells from PBMCs. The origin of the receptors is a human donor in good health.

The J gene is TRBJ2-5, the V gene TRBV20-1; a possible D gene is TRBD1 (7 bases). Germline V CDR1 and CDR2: DFQATT, SNEGSKA (reference sequence). The CDR3 contains 15 residues. Trimming shortened V by 6 bases and J by 4 bases, and 21 bases separated the two germline ends. As DNA, the CDR3 is TGCAGTGCCCGAGAGGGGGCTAGCGTGAGAGAGACCCAGTACTTC. It yields the protein CSAREGASVRETQYF.

The chain uses TRBV13 and TRBJ1-2, with 9 positions matching TRBD1. CDR1 is PRHDT and CDR2 is FYEKMQ in the germline V gene (reference sequence). The junction had 5 bases not matched to a gene; V was cut back by 4 bases and J by 5 bases. This CDR3 is built from 14 residues. CDR3 loop: CASSSGQGIYGYTF. CDR3 DNA: TGTGCCAGCAGCTCCGGACAGGGGATATATGGCTACACCTTC.

The chain recombines TRBV6-2 or TRBV6-3 with TRBJ2-1; TRBD2 aligns across 11 bases. Germline CDR1 is MNHEY and CDR2 is SVGEGT. The CDR3 is 14 residues long. V shed 7 bases and J 9 bases; nucleotides not matched to a gene: 8. The CDR3 here is CASTLAGGLGEQFF. The CDR3 DNA is TGTGCCAGCACCCTAGCGGGAGGCCTGGGTGAGCAGTTCTTC.

The CDR3 DNA reads as TGCGCCAGCAGGGGGGGGACCTCGAACACTGAAGCTTTCTTT. Protein sequence: CASRGGTSNTEAFF. The chain employs TRBV4-1 and TRBJ1-1; D perhaps matches TRBD1 (5 bases). Trimming took off 6 bases at V and 1 base at J, with 12 bases between the two ends. From germline, CDR1 is MGHRA and CDR2 YSYEKL. The CDR3 spans 14 residues.

The chain links TRBV29-1 to TRBJ2-3; D is uncertain. Germline V lookup: CDR1 SQVTM, CDR2 ANQGSEA. The length of the CDR3 is 12 residues. Trimming pared 6 bases from V and 4 bases from J, leaving 11 bases between. CDR3 bases: TGCAGCGTCCGGCAGGATGCAGATACGCAGTATTTT. It codes for CSVRQDADTQYF.

The rearrangement joins TRBV12-3 or TRBV12-4 to TRBJ2-1; 11 bases line up with TRBD2. The trim removed 1 base at V and 0 bases at J, leaving 5 bases unmatched. The length of the CDR3 is 18 residues. The CDR3, as DNA: TGTGCCAGCAGTTTAGTGCCCGGGACTAGCGGCTCCTACAATGAGCAGTTCTTC. Its protein is CASSLVPGTSGSYNEQFF.

In DNA form, the CDR3 reads TGCGCCAGCAGCCAAGATAAGGCTAGCGGGGGCTCCTACGAGCAGTACTTC. It is translated as CASSQDKASGGSYEQYF. The genes are TRBV4-1 and TRBJ2-7, with TRBD2 matching 10 bases. The length of the CDR3 is 17 residues. J was trimmed by 0 bases and V by 0 bases; bases with no gene match: 5. Looked up from germline, CDR1 is MGHRA and CDR2 is YSYEKL.

J is TRBJ2-7 and V is TRBV5-1; 7 bases are shared with TRBD1. The CDR3 sequence is 14 residues long. The junction had 4 bases not matched to a gene; V was cut back by 0 bases and J by 4 bases. From germline, CDR1 is SGHRS and CDR2 YFSETQ. The CDR3 loop reads CASSLASTGYEQYF. The CDR3 bases are TGCGCCAGCAGCTTGGCCTCGACAGGGTACGAGCAGTACTTC.

V is TRBV15 and J is TRBJ1-5; D gene ambiguous. Trimming stripped 1 base from V and 7 bases from J, with 17 bases between. CDR1 and CDR2 (germline): LNHNV, YYDKDF (reference sequence). This CDR3 is built from 16 residues. Here the CDR3 DNA reads TGTGCCACCAGCAGAGGATCAACGGGATTTGGGCAGCCCCAGCATTTT. Its translation: CATSRGSTGFGQPQHF.

This clonotype appeared once. The chain recombines TRBV29-1 with TRBJ2-3, with a possible D match to TRBD2 (6 bases). This CDR3 has 15 residues. V was trimmed by 7 bases and J by 2 bases, leaving 19 bases between them. Germline V lookup: CDR1 SQVTM, CDR2 ANQGSEA. The CDR3 nucleotides read TGCAGCGCCCAACTTCCGGGAGCCCCCACAGATACGCAGTATTTT. Encoded protein: CSAQLPGAPTDTQYF.

DNA for the CDR3: TGTGCCAGTAAACTACTAGGCACAGATACGCAGTATTTT. Translated: CASKLLGTDTQYF. The rearrangement uses TRBV2 and TRBJ2-3; tentative D call: TRBD2 (5 bases). The V end was cut by 9 bases, the J end by 1 base, with 11 bases between. The germline gives CDR1 SNHLY, CDR2 FYNNEI. This CDR3 region has 13 residues.

The chain uses TRBV7-9 and TRBJ1-4; 11 nucleotides match TRBD1. The CDR3 has 15 amino acids. V trimming: 0 bases; J trimming: 10 bases; junction bases outside the gene matches: 4. Germline-derived CDR1 and CDR2 are SEHNR and FQNEAQ (reference sequence). This CDR3 reads CASSLADRGLGKLFF. CDR3 DNA: TGTGCCAGCAGCTTAGCGGACAGGGGGCTCGGAAAACTGTTTTTT.

The chain combines TRBV4-2 with TRBJ2-1; D unresolved. From germline, CDR1 is LGHNA and CDR2 YNFKEQ. CDR3 size: 17 residues. V was trimmed by 0 bases and J by 7 bases, leaving 19 bases between them. CDR3 DNA: TGTGCCAGCAGCCAAGAAACTTTTGGCGCACAGCTTAATGAGCAGTTCTTC. Its protein product is CASSQETFGAQLNEQFF.

This clonotype has just one count. This chain joins TRBV7-2 and TRBJ2-2, with 9 bases that match TRBD2. The trim removed 5 bases at V and 5 bases at J, leaving 6 bases unmatched. Per germline, CDR1 SGHTA and CDR2 FQGNSA. CDR3 length: 15 amino acids. The CDR3 coding sequence is TGTGCCAGCAGCGAGGGACTAGCCGAGACCGGGGAGCTGTTTTTT. The encoded protein is CASSEGLAETGELFF. Complete variable domain (other parts from reference TRBV7-2 and TRBJ2-2): GAGVSQSPSNKVTEKGKDVELRCDPISGHTALYWYRQSLGQGLEFLIYFQGNSAPDKSGLPSDRFSAERTGGSVSTLTIQRTQQEDSAVYLCASSEGLAETGELFFGEGSRLTVL.

The V gene is TRBV6-5, the J gene TRBJ2-7; 10 bases map to TRBD2. CDR1 MNHEY and CDR2 SVGAGI come from the germline V gene. V dropped 5 bases and J dropped 4; count of bases not matched to a gene: 8. The length of the CDR3 is 15 residues. CDR3 in amino acids: CASSTTSGYVYEQYF. DNA of the CDR3: TGTGCCAGCAGTACGACTAGCGGGTATGTTTACGAGCAGTACTTC.

The CDR3 loop reads CASSVPVAGAEQFF. The CDR3 DNA reads as TGTGCCAGCAGTGTCCCTGTGGCGGGAGCTGAGCAGTTCTTC. The chain employs TRBV12-3 or TRBV12-4 and TRBJ2-1; TRBD2 matches at 7 bases. Losses at the gene ends were 5 bases for V and 9 bases for J; bases not matched to a gene: 10. This CDR3 region has 14 residues.

This clonotype was detected only once. J is TRBJ2-1 and V is TRBV10-2; the match to TRBD2 covers 7 bases. V dropped 6 bases and J dropped 3; count of bases not matched to a gene: 8. Germline V gene sequence: CDR1 WSHSY, CDR2 SAAADI. The CDR3 contains 15 residues. The CDR3 spells CASSVSGLVYNEQFF. The CDR3 DNA reads as TGCGCCAGCAGCGTGTCTGGACTAGTCTACAATGAGCAGTTCTTC.

The V call is TRBV29-1, the J call TRBJ2-5; D is perhaps TRBD1 (6 bases). The CDR3 contains 13 residues. Germline V gene data show CDR1 as SQVTM and CDR2 as ANQGSEA. Trimming shortened V by 4 bases and J by 2 bases, and 11 bases separated the two germline ends. CDR3 in amino acids: CSVVRTAQETQYF. CDR3 DNA sequence: TGCAGCGTTGTAAGGACAGCACAAGAGACCCAGTACTTC.

V usage is TRBV5-1 and J usage is TRBJ1-1; D gene uncertain. CDR3 length: 16 residues. The V end lost 1 base, the J end lost 0 bases, and 13 bases lay between the germline ends. Per germline, CDR1 SGHRS and CDR2 YFSETQ. This CDR3 reads CASSLMAVNMNTEAFF. The CDR3 DNA reads TGCGCCAGCAGCTTGATGGCAGTGAACATGAACACTGAAGCTTTCTTT.

The J gene is TRBJ1-5, the V gene TRBV3-1; tentative D call: TRBD1 (6 bases). From germline, CDR1 is LGHDT and CDR2 YNNKEL (reference sequence). The V and J ends lost 3 bases and 7 bases respectively, with 10 bases between them. The CDR3 sequence is 13 residues long. DNA of the CDR3: TGTGCCAGCAGCCACCCAGGGGCCCAGCCCCAGCATTTT. Its translation: CASSHPGAQPQHF.

The rearrangement links TRBV21-1 to TRBJ2-7; the D call TRBD1 from the table was never checked on the DNA. TRBV21-1 is listed as a pseudogene. The CDR3 runs 13 residues. CDR3 protein: CASSRQGIYEQYF. As DNA, the CDR3 is TGTGCCAGCAGCAGACAGGGAATCTACGAGCAGTACTTC.